This T cell receptor beta chain was documented in a study of metastatic and nonmetastatic thyroid tumors. Study in general: From malignant and benign thyroid patients, repertoires in blood and in tumor or nodule tissue were compared. Study outcomes and limitations: Within blood and tumor, benign nodules reportedly had significantly lower TCR beta diversity than malignant thyroid tumors did.

TCRdb reanalyzed the PCR reads with MiXCR. The table shows under 7,500 clones, with roughly 30% occurring only once. No treatment of any kind had been given to any patient before thyroid surgery. With regard to this clone: Its specificity is unknown.

V gave up 1 base and J gave up 8 bases, with 8 bases separating them. Per germline, CDR1 MNHEY and CDR2 SVGAGI. The CDR3 totals 13 residues. This clonotype was sampled from a female donor with papillary thyroid cancer or a benign thyroid nodule (not recorded which). Some clones in this sample may be carry-over from other donors' samples. Input material: adjacent normal tissue. The rearrangement uses TRBV6-5 and TRBJ2-2; D remains ambiguous. The CDR3 DNA reads TGTGCCAGCAGTTACTTCAGTGCAGGGGAGCTGTTTTTT. It encodes CASSYFSAGELFF.